A selection of T cell receptor beta chains follows, all from one sample in a study of Ad26.COV2.S vaccination and SARS-CoV-2 variants. This table comes from immunoSEQ multiplex PCR, and its TCRdb copy is limited to in-frame clones, with some not included. The sample holds about 450,000 clones, 89% seen once. Sequenced here: peripheral blood, sampled in a trial of Ad26.COV2.S vaccine versus placebo. The receptors derive from a person aged 18-65 years who received the Ad26.COV2.S COVID-19 vaccine or a placebo. CDR3s include the opening cysteine and the closing phenylalanine or tryptophan.

V | CDR3
TRBV27 | CASRAWGTDTQYF
TRBV11-2 | CASSFSQGLNTEAFF
TRBV14 | CASSQGQNYGYTF
TRBV7-2 | CASSESGSYEQYF
TRBV27 | CASSPRFGGGYQETQYF
TRBV11-2 | CASSLGRGYTF
TRBV3-1/TRBV3-2 | CASSQDGGNTEAFF
TRBV6-2/TRBV6-3 | CASSSGRLNRSPLHF
TRBV4-3 | CASSQETETGNTEAFF
TRBV4-3 | CASSPNRGPRETQYF
TRBV12-3/TRBV12-4 | CASSFGRGNIQYF
TRBV11-2 | CASSAHRGGEQETQYF
TRBV5-1 | CASSLSRDQPQHF
TRBV7-9 | CASSPRAGTTEAFF
TRBV24-1 | CATSDFRNEQYF
TRBV11-2 | CASRPLSGGLSSGEQFF
TRBV30 | CAWSVFSGGTNEQFF
TRBV3-1/TRBV3-2 | CASSQTTDNSGNTIYF
TRBV2 | CASSAGGLEKLFF
TRBV27 | CASSQVWGEQFF
TRBV29-1 | CSVDSLNTEAFF
TRBV28 | CATLGAAVYSNQPQHF
TRBV7-2 | CASSRSWGETQYF
TRBV3-1/TRBV3-2 | CASSQEDLEAFF
TRBV19 | CASSRTGGYGANVLTF
TRBV19 | CASSMKGPQENKNIQYF
TRBV6-2/TRBV6-3 | CASSKPYLPLGVGNQPQHF
TRBV11-3 | CASASGGGAGPEQFF
TRBV6-5 | CASTRAYGYTF
TRBV28 | CASSIYYNEQFF
TRBV7-3 | CASSFYGQGTGANVLTF
TRBV7-2 | CASSSGGFGSYNEQFF
TRBV7-6 | CASSMRVTGSRGELFF
TRBV7-6 | CASSADRAGAQHF
TRBV10-3 | CAISVETPAAYNSPLHF
TRBV13 | CASSSGQFYEQYF
TRBV5-1 | CASSLRGGEGDETQYF